The clone carrying this TCR beta chain was detected ten times or more. Antigen: not known. This CDR3 spans 15 amino acids. Trimming took 0 bases from V and 7 from J, leaving 15 bases between them. Germline assignment: CDR1 LGHNT and CDR2 FRNRAP. This sample is drawn from a study of regulatory T cells in long-lasting Graves disease. Study background: Graves' cases, newly diagnosed, had used antithyroid drugs under 3 months. Study-wide results and caveats: Gene preferences differed: TRBV28, TRBJ1-2, TRBJ2-5 in persistent cases. Patients with persistent disease shared 2,900 or so public clonotypes, outpacing the 966 shared by new patients.

Time point given: newly diagnosed GD, antithyroid drugs for less than 3 months. RNA extracted from PBMCs served as the sequencing template. Library construction for TCR beta used iRepertoire HTBI primers and Arm-PCR of CDR3 regions. TCRdb reprocessed the multiplex PCR reads with MiXCR, giving one entry per CDR3 protein. Of 540,000 or so distinct CDR3 sequences in the sample, approximately 12% are singletons; the top ten hold roughly a tenth. The data were also submitted as part of a second study, on T cells in Graves' hyperthyroidism and ophthalmopathy. That report notes: No progression to ophthalmopathy during 18 months of follow-up defined stable disease.

Sequenced here: peripheral blood mononuclear cells (PBMCs), sampled at new diagnosis, from a patient treated with antithyroid drugs. This chain joins TRBV12-5 and TRBJ2-5, with D perhaps TRBD1 (5 bases). This TCR was sampled from a man younger than 45 with Graves disease. The CDR3 nucleotides are TGTGCTAGTGGTTTGGTACTGGGGCAGTTGTGGACCCAGTACTTC. It yields the protein CASGLVLGQLWTQYF.